This T cell receptor (beta chain) comes out of a study of T cell responses to AZD1222 COVID-19 vaccine. In regard to this clone: Antigen unknown.

Per the germline V gene, CDR1 is MDHEN and CDR2 is SYDVKM. Trimming took off 2 bases at V and 9 bases at J, with 14 bases between the two ends. The CDR3 contains 14 residues. Study findings and constraints: Spike-specific TCR breadth and depth both grew after two AZD1222 doses. Only after the peak T cell response were repertoires sampled. Clonal diversity may have been underestimated, and the donors were mostly white British, with more females than males. Mapped onto spike, vaccine-associated CD4 TCRs spanned it and were dominant at 160-218 and 743-854.

Measured with immunoSEQ multiplex PCR; TCRdb has only the in-frame clones, and not every one. Of 150,000 to 160,000 clones listed, 88% are singletons. The receptor comes from an adult in good health. The rearrangement links TRBV28 to TRBJ2-1, with D perhaps given as TRBD1 or TRBD2 (5 bases each). Sequenced material: peripheral blood, taken on day 0 of AZD1222 vaccination. The CDR3 sequence is CASSLTEGRAEQFF. The DNA for the CDR3 is TGTGCCAGCAGTTTAACTGAGGGGCGGGCTGAGCAGTTCTTC.